This T cell receptor (beta chain) was obtained from a study of control samples from healthy donors and cancer patients (dated by TCRdb to between 2020 and 2021). V is clipped by 4 bases and J by 0 bases, and the sequence between their germline boundaries is 10 bases long. The CDR3 covers 15 residues, taking in both the cysteine and the phenylalanine. Only the CDR3 part of the read is kept: 45 bases, read in frame from the first base. Sequences SGHDT (CDR1) and YYEEEE (CDR2) are obtained from the germline V gene. A note on this clone: Its antigen remains unidentified. No much larger clone is present one base from it, and per-base qualities are unavailable.

Library method: the immunoSEQ multiplex PCR assay. TCRdb's version of the immuneACCESS table is confined to in-frame rearrangements and falls short of the full clone set. An unresolved V gene accounts for under half of the shortfall where checked; the remainder is of unknown origin. A total of about 120,000 clones appear in this sample, 93% of them only once. Clones ranked in the top ten supply roughly 2.6% of the sample. This TCR derives from a man aged 30 to 45 in good health. Sequences were obtained from blood. The chain was built from TRBV5-6 and TRBJ1-4; no D gene call is confident. The sequenced DNA: TGTGCCAGCAGCGCGGAGGGAGCAACTAATGAAAAACTGTTTTTT. Its amino acids are CASSAEGATNEKLFF.